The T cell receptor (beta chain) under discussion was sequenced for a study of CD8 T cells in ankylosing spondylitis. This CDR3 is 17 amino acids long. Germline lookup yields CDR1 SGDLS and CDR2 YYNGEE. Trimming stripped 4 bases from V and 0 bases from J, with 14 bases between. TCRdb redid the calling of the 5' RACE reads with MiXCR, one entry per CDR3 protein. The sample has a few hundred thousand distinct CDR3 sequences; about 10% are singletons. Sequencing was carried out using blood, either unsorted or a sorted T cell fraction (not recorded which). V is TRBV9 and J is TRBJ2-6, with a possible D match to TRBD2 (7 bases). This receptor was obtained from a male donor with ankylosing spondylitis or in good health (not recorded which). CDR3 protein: CASSRGGEASGANVLTF. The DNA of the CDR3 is TGTGCCAGCAGCAGGGGGGGGGAGGCCTCTGGGGCCAACGTCCTGACTTTC. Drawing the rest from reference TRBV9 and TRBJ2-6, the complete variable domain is DSGVTQTPKHLITATGQRVTLRCSPRSGDLSVYWYQQSLDQGLQFLIQYYNGEERAKGNILERFSAQQFPDLHSELNLSSLELGDSALYFCASSRGGEASGANVLTFGAGSRLTVL.